The 29 T cell receptor beta chains below all came from one sample that was sequenced in a study of human T cells and chemical hapten exposure. Time point reported: pre-sensitization, week 0. Noted treatment: therapeutic diphenylcyclopropenone sensitization with weekly scalp DPC. TCRdb re-called the RACE reads through MiXCR, storing one row per CDR3 protein. This table holds over 300,000 distinct CDR3 sequences, more than 4.5% found once. The source material was whole blood, sampled in connection with sensitization to the hapten diphenylcyclopropenone (DPC). These receptor sequences come from a woman in her 50s with alopecia areata. Some clones in this sample may be carry-over from other donors' samples.

This clonotype was detected a few times. The gene calls are TRBV20-1 and TRBJ2-7; D possibly uses TRBD1 or TRBD2 (5 bases each). There are 13 residues in the CDR3. Germline V gives CDR1 DFQATT, CDR2 SNEGSKA (reference sequence). CDR3 residues: CSVSGRFSYEQYF. The CDR3 DNA follows: TGCAGCGTCTCGGGACGATTCTCCTACGAGCAGTACTTC.

This clonotype was found many times. The chain recombines TRBV6-6 with TRBJ1-1, with 8 bases aligning to TRBD1. V lost 7 bases, J lost 1 base, and 2 bases stayed unmatched. This CDR3 has 13 residues. Germline V CDR1 and CDR2: MNHNY, SVGAGI (reference sequence). The CDR3 loop reads CASIDRGNTEAFF. CDR3 nucleotide sequence: TGTGCCAGCATAGACAGGGGGAACACTGAAGCTTTCTTT.

The genes are TRBV29-1 and TRBJ2-4; weak D call: TRBD1 (5 bases). V was cut by 7 bases and J by 3 bases, with 10 bases left in between. The CDR3 totals 12 residues. The germline gives CDR1 SQVTM, CDR2 ANQGSEA. CDR3 residues: CSAGHLKNIQYF. The DNA for the CDR3 is TGCAGCGCTGGACACCTCAAAAACATTCAGTACTTC. Together with reference TRBV29-1 and TRBJ2-4, the CDR3 gives the full variable domain: SAVISQKPSRDICQRGTSLTIQCQVDSQVTMMFWYRQQPGQSLTLIATANQGSEATYESGFVIDKFPISRPNLTFSTLTVSNMSPEDSSIYLCSAGHLKNIQYFGAGTRLSVL.

The genes are TRBV20-1 and TRBJ2-1; 8 bases are a match to TRBD2. With V trimmed by 1 base and J by 3 bases, 14 bases remained unmatched. The CDR3 extends over 18 amino acids. Germline V gene lookup returns CDR1 DFQATT and CDR2 SNEGSKA (reference sequence). The CDR3 DNA sequence: TGCAGTGCTAGAGTTCTGATATCCAGCGGGAGTTTCTACAATGAGCAGTTCTTC. This translates into CSARVLISSGSFYNEQFF.

This clonotype showed up many times. The J gene is TRBJ2-2, the V gene TRBV19; TRBD1 aligns across 7 bases. Germline CDR1 LNHDA, CDR2 SQIVND (reference sequence). CDR3 size: 14 residues. V trimming: 2 bases; J trimming: 7 bases; junction bases outside the gene matches: 4. CDR3 sequence reads: CASSIKGAGGELFF. The DNA of the CDR3 is TGTGCCAGTAGTATAAAGGGGGCGGGCGGGGAGCTGTTTTTT.

This clonotype was observed a handful of times. The chain links TRBV19 to TRBJ2-1, with D perhaps matching TRBD2 (5 bases). The CDR3 totals 14 residues. Germline V gene lookup returns CDR1 LNHDA and CDR2 SQIVND (reference sequence). Trimming shortened V by 5 bases and J by 6 bases, and 14 bases separated the two germline ends. The CDR3 reads CASSFGLGPNEQFF. CDR3 DNA: TGTGCCAGTAGTTTTGGACTCGGCCCCAATGAGCAGTTCTTC.

In its sample, this clonotype was seen many times. This chain uses TRBV29-1 with TRBJ1-1; D might be TRBD1 (6 bases). From germline, CDR1 is SQVTM and CDR2 ANQGSEA. V shed 7 bases and J shed 1 base, with 13 bases lying between them. The CDR3 is 13 residues long. The CDR3 nucleotides read TGCAGCGCTATGGGACATCAGAACACTGAAGCTTTCTTT. Its protein is CSAMGHQNTEAFF.

The CDR3 is CASSEGELSNQPQHF. In DNA, the CDR3 is TGTGCCAGCAGCGAGGGTGAGTTGAGCAATCAGCCCCAGCATTTT. J is TRBJ1-5 and V is TRBV9; D remains ambiguous. Germline lookup yields CDR1 SGDLS and CDR2 YYNGEE. V lost 3 bases, J lost 1 base, and 11 bases lay in between. CDR3 size: 15 residues.

This clonotype was seen at least ten times. This rearrangement joins TRBV24-1 to TRBJ2-1; D is undetermined. Germline values: CDR1 KGHDR, CDR2 SFDVKD. V gave up 1 base and J gave up 4 bases, with 7 bases separating them. The CDR3 loop spans 14 amino acids. Here the CDR3 reads CATSDFRSYNEQFF. The DNA for the CDR3 is TGTGCCACCAGTGATTTTCGGAGTTACAATGAGCAGTTCTTC.

There are many counts of this clonotype. V gene TRBV27 combines with J gene TRBJ2-2; the D call may be TRBD1 or TRBD2 (5 bases each). CDR3 length: 15 amino acids. Germline V gene lookup returns CDR1 MNHEY and CDR2 SMNVEV (reference sequence). V lost 2 bases and J 4 bases, leaving 11 bases between the germline ends. CDR3 in amino acids: CASSLTWGTTGELFF. CDR3 nucleotides: TGTGCCAGCAGTTTAACTTGGGGGACCACCGGGGAGCTGTTTTTT.

The chain employs TRBV19 and TRBJ2-1; D is perhaps TRBD2 (6 bases). In germline, CDR1 is LNHDA, CDR2 SQIVND (reference sequence). The CDR3 covers 12 residues. V was clipped by 3 bases and J by 7 bases, with 7 bases between them. CDR3 in DNA: TGTGCCAGTAGTATCGGACTAAATGAGCAGTTCTTC. Translating gives CASSIGLNEQFF.

This clonotype showed up many times. J is TRBJ2-2 and V is TRBV5-4; D remains ambiguous. There are 13 residues in the CDR3. V lost 6 bases and J 6 bases, leaving 12 bases between the germline ends. The germline gives CDR1 SGHNT, CDR2 YYREEE (reference sequence). The CDR3 DNA sequence: TGTGCCAGCATGACGGACGACGCCGGGGAGCTGTTTTTT. This sequence encodes CASMTDDAGELFF.

This clonotype was seen repeatedly, ten times or more. The chain is built from TRBV28 and TRBJ2-3; 8 bases agree with TRBD2. Trimming at V came to 10 bases and at J to 5 bases, leaving 8 bases not matched to a gene. Looked up from germline, CDR1 is MDHEN and CDR2 is SYDVKM. This CDR3 is 13 amino acids long. The CDR3 loop is CATLGRARDTQYF. The CDR3, as DNA: TGTGCCACCCTCGGGAGGGCAAGAGATACGCAGTATTTT.

This clonotype was seen ten or more times. The chain uses TRBV7-9 and TRBJ1-1; 7 bases map to TRBD1. V gave up 5 bases and J gave up 1 base; unmatched junction bases: 4. This CDR3 is 14 amino acids long. The germline CDR1 and CDR2 sequences are SEHNR and FQNEAQ (reference sequence). CDR3 sequence: CASSIDRENTEAFF. The CDR3 DNA follows: TGTGCCAGCAGCATCGACAGGGAGAACACTGAAGCTTTCTTT.

The sample holds many counts of this clonotype. The rearrangement links TRBV6-2 or TRBV6-3 to TRBJ2-1, with D tentatively TRBD1 or TRBD2 (5 bases each). There are 16 residues in the CDR3. Germline V CDR1 and CDR2: MNHEY, SVGEGT. Trimming cost V 0 bases and J 4 bases, with 13 bases left between them. The CDR3 loop reads CASSYSILRGYNEQFF. CDR3 coding DNA: TGTGCCAGCAGTTACTCGATATTGAGGGGTTACAATGAGCAGTTCTTC.

V gene TRBV5-5 combines with J gene TRBJ1-1; TRBD1 might be the D (6 bases). Germline CDR1 and CDR2: SGHKS and YYEKEE (reference sequence). This CDR3 region has 17 residues. V was clipped by 4 bases and J by 0 bases, with 19 bases between them. The CDR3 protein is CASSTRAGTFMNTEAFF. CDR3 DNA sequence: TGTGCCAGCAGCACCAGAGCCGGGACATTCATGAACACTGAAGCTTTCTTT.

The J gene is TRBJ2-7, the V gene TRBV7-2, with TRBD2 matching over 7 bases. The length of the CDR3 is 13 residues. V was clipped by 5 bases and J by 13 bases; unmatched bases: 14. The V gene's germline CDR1 is SGHTA and CDR2 FQGNSA. CDR3 sequence: CASSLPGGGRPYF. The DNA of the CDR3 is TGTGCCAGCAGCCTGCCCGGCGGCGGGAGACCTTACTTC.

There are many counts of this clonotype. J is TRBJ2-7 and V is TRBV20-1; D may be TRBD2 (6 bases). The CDR3 runs to 14 residues. Germline CDR1 reads DFQATT; CDR2 reads SNEGSKA (reference sequence). V was shortened by 3 bases and J by 3 bases, with 15 bases between the two germline ends. The CDR3 loop reads CSASRGGTVYEQYF. The CDR3 nucleotides are TGCAGTGCTAGTCGAGGAGGGACTGTCTACGAGCAGTACTTC.

This clonotype was detected many times. J is TRBJ1-2 and V is TRBV25-1, with 7 bases aligning to TRBD1. The CDR3 totals 14 residues. CDR1 and CDR2 from the germline V gene are MGHDK and SYGVNS. The V gene end was trimmed by 3 bases and the J gene end by 4 bases; junction bases not matched to a gene: 5. The CDR3: CASSEAGGFYGYTF. CDR3 sequence (DNA): TGTGCCAGCAGTGAGGCAGGGGGATTCTATGGCTACACCTTC.

This rearrangement joins TRBV30 to TRBJ2-1, with 11 bases aligning to TRBD2. V trimming: 2 bases; J trimming: 9 bases; junction bases outside the gene matches: 6. CDR1 is GTSNPN and CDR2 is SVGIG in the germline V gene (reference sequence). CDR3 length equals 14 residues. The CDR3, as DNA: TGTGCCTGGAGTCAACTAGCGGGAGTTGGTGAGCAGTTCTTC. Translation: CAWSQLAGVGEQFF.

This sequence joins TRBV9 and TRBJ1-1; D not certain. V was pared by 4 bases and J by 5 bases, with 12 bases between. This CDR3 has 13 residues. Germline assignment: CDR1 SGDLS and CDR2 YYNGEE. DNA of the CDR3: TGTGCCAGCAGCCTCCTCCCGGGGACTGAAGCTTTCTTT. It yields the protein CASSLLPGTEAFF.

Of note for this clonotype: One end of the junction varies from germline; a read error may be responsible. The gene calls are TRBV29-1 and TRBJ2-4; 7 bases agree with TRBD1. The CDR3 runs 12 residues. Per the germline V gene, CDR1 is SQVTM and CDR2 is ANQGSEA. The CDR3 DNA follows: TGCAGCGCTGAAGGGACAGCAAACATTCAGTACTTC. Translated, it gives CSAEGTANIQYF.

This clonotype was seen ten or more times. This sequence joins TRBV3-1 and TRBJ1-6; weak D call: TRBD1 (6 bases). The CDR3 length is 16 residues. Trimming stripped 0 bases from V and 7 bases from J, with 13 bases between. In germline, CDR1 is LGHDT, CDR2 YNNKEL (reference sequence). The CDR3 DNA is TGTGCCAGCAGCCAAGAATCGGGGGCGGGAAATTCACCCCTCCACTTT. Protein product: CASSQESGAGNSPLHF.

This clonotype was picked up many times. The chain uses TRBV7-8 and TRBJ1-4; 7 bases line up with TRBD1. The CDR3 has 16 residues. Per the germline V gene, CDR1 is SGHVS and CDR2 is FQNEAQ. Trimming removed 5 bases from V and 5 bases from J; junction bases left unmatched: 11. CDR3 sequence reads: CASSQNQGTVNEKLFF. Written as DNA, the CDR3 is TGTGCCAGCAGCCAAAACCAAGGGACAGTAAATGAAAAACTGTTTTTT.

This clonotype was seen more than once but under ten times. The gene calls are TRBV20-1 and TRBJ1-1; D might be TRBD1 (5 bases). Germline V gene lookup returns CDR1 DFQATT and CDR2 SNEGSKA (reference sequence). V lost 2 bases, J lost 5 bases, and 12 bases lay in between. The CDR3 is 13 amino acids. The CDR3 nucleotides read TGCAGTGCTAGATTAACCGGGGGGACTGAAGCTTTCTTT. Protein product: CSARLTGGTEAFF.

This clonotype occurred a few times. The V gene is TRBV28, the J gene TRBJ2-7; possible D gene TRBD2, 6 bases. Germline CDR1 reads MDHEN; CDR2 reads SYDVKM. CDR3 length equals 14 residues. V shed 3 bases and J shed 6 bases, with 15 bases lying between them. CDR3: CASSFPRGLSEQYF. Here the CDR3 DNA reads TGTGCCAGCAGTTTCCCCCGGGGGTTGAGCGAGCAGTACTTC. Full variable domain (rest looked up from reference TRBV28 and TRBJ2-7): DVKVTQSSRYLVKRTGEKVFLECVQDMDHENMFWYRQDPGLGLRLIYFSYDVKMKEKGDIPEGYSVSREKKERFSLILESASTNQTSMYLCASSFPRGLSEQYFGPGTRLTVT.

This clonotype has at least ten counts. The chain recombines TRBV7-6 with TRBJ1-3; weak D call: TRBD1 (6 bases). The CDR3 extends over 16 amino acids. The germline V and J ends were trimmed by 5 bases and 0 bases, with 14 bases remaining between them. CDR1 SGHVS and CDR2 FNYEAQ come from the germline V gene. CDR3: CASSLYRDFSGNTIYF. The CDR3 DNA reads as TGTGCCAGCAGCCTGTACAGGGACTTCTCTGGAAACACCATATATTTT.

In this sample, this clonotype turned up a few times. The chain combines TRBV21-1 with TRBJ2-7; the table's D call of TRBD1 was not tested on the DNA. TRBV21-1 is a pseudogene locus. CDR3 length: 14 amino acids. CDR3 sequence reads: CASSPGRGSGRQYF. CDR3 nucleotides: TGTGCCAGCAGCCCTGGGCGGGGTTCGGGGCGGCAGTACTTC.

This clonotype was found a few times. This sequence joins TRBV11-1 and TRBJ2-3, with a tentative D call TRBD1 (6 bases). The CDR3 is made up of 15 amino acids. Per the germline V gene, CDR1 is SGHAT and CDR2 is FQDESV (reference sequence). The germline V and J ends were trimmed by 2 bases and 2 bases, with 11 bases remaining between them. CDR3 nucleotide sequence: TGTGCCAGCAGCTTACAAGGGGGAGTCACAGATACGCAGTATTTT. Translated: CASSLQGGVTDTQYF.